Included here is one T cell receptor (beta chain) sequence, with context. No antigen is known for it. A much more abundant neighbour one base away suggests this may be a read error. Via MiXCR, TCRdb re-called the 5' RACE reads, giving one row per CDR3 protein. Of under 350,000 distinct CDR3 sequences listed, roughly 9.8% are singletons. Healthy Caucasians supplied all donations. These data are taken from a study of identical twins. Germline-derived CDR1 and CDR2 are DFQATT and SNEGSKA (reference sequence). The CDR3 has 18 residues. Study-wide points: Whereas memory repertoires showed no such difference, abundant cord blood beta clonotypes carried fewer insertions.

These data were also reused for a study on yellow fever vaccine responses in identical twins.

The sequenced sample was CD8+ T cells sorted from blood. The chain joins TRBV20-1 to TRBJ2-1; D call uncertain. The sequence derives from a woman aged 18-30 years in good health. CDR3: CSARDSSSQADSYNEQIF. The DNA for the CDR3 is TGCAGTGCTAGAGATAGCTCGTCCCAGGCTGATTCCTACAATGAGCAGATCTTC.